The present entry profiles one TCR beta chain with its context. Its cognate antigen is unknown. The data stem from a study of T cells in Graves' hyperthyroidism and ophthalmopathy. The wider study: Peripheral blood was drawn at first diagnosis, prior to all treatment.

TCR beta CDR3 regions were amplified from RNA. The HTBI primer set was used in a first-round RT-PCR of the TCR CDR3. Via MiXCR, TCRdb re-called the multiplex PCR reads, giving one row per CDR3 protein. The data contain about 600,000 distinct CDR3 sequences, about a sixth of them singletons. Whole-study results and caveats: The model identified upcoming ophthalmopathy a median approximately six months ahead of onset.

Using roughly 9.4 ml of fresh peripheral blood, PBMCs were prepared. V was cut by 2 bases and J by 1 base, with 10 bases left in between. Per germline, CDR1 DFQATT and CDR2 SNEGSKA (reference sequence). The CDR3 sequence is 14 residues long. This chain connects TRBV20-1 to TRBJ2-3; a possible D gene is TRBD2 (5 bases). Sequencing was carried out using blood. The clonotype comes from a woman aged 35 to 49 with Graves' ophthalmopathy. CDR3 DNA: TGCAGTGCTAGACCCTTGGAGGGCACAGATACGCAGTATTTT. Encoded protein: CSARPLEGTDTQYF.